This record looks at one T cell receptor beta chain sequence and its context. This sample stems from a study of blood T cell repertoires in COVID-19. Study context: Both acute and convalescent COVID-19 samples were obtained from the United States, Italy and Spain. T cells, B-cell-depleted T cells, or PBMCs supplied cDNA or gDNA.

As originally analysed: Reference gene primer amplification gave nucleated cell count estimates. Produced via immunoSEQ multiplex PCR; TCRdb's table is partial and in-frame only. The DNA was the basis for D and trimming; V, J and clone size are from that table. The table records over 45,000 clones, approximately 90% of them present only once. V lost 2 bases and J 2 bases, leaving 15 bases between the germline ends. The germline CDR1 and CDR2 sequences are LGHDT and YNNKEL (reference sequence). This CDR3 comprises 17 residues. Sequencing was done on a sample of peripheral blood. J is TRBJ2-2 and V is TRBV3-1 (or the pseudogene TRBV3-2); unclear D gene. The receptor was isolated from a woman in her sixties with active COVID-19. The CDR3, as DNA: TGTGCCAGCAGCCAAAGTGAGGCAGAGAATAACACCGGGGAGCTGTTTTTT. Its protein is CASSQSEAENNTGELFF.